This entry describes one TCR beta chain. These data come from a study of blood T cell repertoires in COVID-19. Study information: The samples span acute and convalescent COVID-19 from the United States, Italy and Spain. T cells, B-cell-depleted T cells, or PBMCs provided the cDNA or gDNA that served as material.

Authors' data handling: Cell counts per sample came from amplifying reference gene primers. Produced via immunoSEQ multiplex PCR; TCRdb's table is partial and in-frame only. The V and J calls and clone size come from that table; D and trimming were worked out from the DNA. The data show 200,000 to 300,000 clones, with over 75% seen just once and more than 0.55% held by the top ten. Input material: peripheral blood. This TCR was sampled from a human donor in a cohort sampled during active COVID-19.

Here the CDR3 reads CASSFAAGVETQYF. CDR3 bases: TGTGCCAGCAGCTTCGCAGCGGGGGTAGAGACCCAGTACTTC. This chain links TRBV7-2 with TRBJ2-5; 8 nucleotides align to TRBD2. Trimming took 3 bases from V and 4 from J; bases not matched to a gene: 4. CDR1 is SGHTA, CDR2 FQGNSA, per germline. The CDR3 is 14 residues long.